This entry lists 32 T cell receptor beta chains sequenced from one sample in a study of blood T cell repertoires in COVID-19 (dated by TCRdb to about 2020). Library creation used the immunoSEQ multiplex PCR assay. In its TCRdb copy, this immuneACCESS table keeps in-frame sequences only and misses some clones. Where compared with another copy, unresolved V genes explain less than half of these, and the others have no known cause. This sample holds about 140,000 clones; around four fifths were observed only once. Together, the top ten hold about 4% of the sample. Sample: peripheral blood. The origin of the receptors is an elderly woman with acute or convalescent COVID-19.

This sequence joins TRBV28 and TRBJ2-5; 9 bases agree with TRBD2. The length of the CDR3 is 15 residues. Germline CDR1 is MDHEN and CDR2 is SYDVKM. J was trimmed by 2 bases and V by 4 bases; bases with no gene match: 5. The DNA of the CDR3 is TGTGCCAGCAGTTCCGGACTAGCGTATCAAGAGACCCAGTACTTC. Protein: CASSSGLAYQETQYF.

The chain combines TRBV2 with TRBJ1-5; weak D call: TRBD1 (6 bases). Per germline, CDR1 SNHLY and CDR2 FYNNEI. CDR3 length: 13 amino acids. V lost 2 bases to trimming and J lost 7 bases, with 9 bases between them. Here the CDR3 DNA reads TGTGCCAGCAGTGAACAGGGGCAACAGCCCCAGCATTTT. Translating gives CASSEQGQQPQHF.

The chain employs TRBV5-6 and TRBJ1-1; 8 nucleotides line up with TRBD1. V was pared by 7 bases and J by 0 bases, with 11 bases of the junction left unmatched. The germline CDR1 and CDR2 sequences are SGHDT and YYEEEE. The CDR3 loop spans 16 amino acids. CDR3 region: CASGRYRGNLNTEAFF. The CDR3, as DNA: TGTGCCAGCGGACGATACAGGGGGAACTTGAACACTGAAGCTTTCTTT.

This chain joins TRBV10-3 and TRBJ2-1, with 11 positions matching TRBD2. J lost 6 bases, V lost 10 bases, and 8 bases had no gene match. The CDR3 has 14 residues. Germline CDR1 ENHRY, CDR2 SYGVKD. CDR3 coding DNA: TGTGCCACATCGACTAGCGGGGAACCCAATGAGCAGTTCTTC. Residues: CATSTSGEPNEQFF.

The J gene is TRBJ1-3, the V gene TRBV3-1 (or the pseudogene TRBV3-2); perhaps TRBD1 as D (5 bases). The CDR3 has 16 residues. Germline lookup yields CDR1 LGHDT and CDR2 YNNKEL (reference sequence). Between the trimmed V and J ends, which lost 5 bases and 1 base, there was a span of 15 bases. The CDR3 reads CASSSLTQDSGNTIYF. The CDR3 DNA sequence: TGTGCCAGCAGCTCGTTAACACAGGATTCTGGAAACACCATATATTTT.

This chain uses TRBV19 with TRBJ2-7; 8 bases are shared with TRBD2. The trim removed 9 bases at V and 6 bases at J, leaving 10 bases unmatched. Looked up from germline, CDR1 is LNHDA and CDR2 is SQIVND (reference sequence). This CDR3 contains 13 residues. CDR3 nucleotides: TGTGCCAGCCGCCGGGGGGGGGATGGCGAGCAGTACTTC. Its translation is CASRRGGDGEQYF.

V and J are TRBV10-1 and TRBJ2-1, with 8 bases matching TRBD2. CDR1 is WNHNN and CDR2 is SYGVQD in the germline V gene (reference sequence). The CDR3 totals 16 residues. The J segment lost 0 bases and the V segment lost 5 bases, leaving 6 bases of the junction unmatched. CDR3 loop: CASSNLAGSSYNEQFF. CDR3 DNA: TGCGCCAGCAGTAACTTAGCGGGAAGCTCCTACAATGAGCAGTTCTTC.

The rearrangement uses TRBV5-4 and TRBJ1-2, with 8 bases matching TRBD1. V shed 7 bases, J shed 2 bases, and the junction held 7 bases outside the gene matches. Looked up from germline, CDR1 is SGHNT and CDR2 is YYREEE (reference sequence). This CDR3 is 14 amino acids long. The CDR3, as DNA: TGTGCCAGCGGCCGACAGGGGCGGAACTATGGCTACACCTTC. This encodes CASGRQGRNYGYTF. Based on the CDR3 plus reference TRBV5-4 and TRBJ1-2, the full variable domain is ETGVTQSPTHLIKTRGQQVTLRCSSQSGHNTVSWYQQALGQGPQFIFQYYREEENGRGNFPPRFSGLQFPNYSSELNVNALELDDSALYLCASGRQGRNYGYTFGSGTRLTVV.

This clone has only a few counts. The chain is built from TRBV10-3 and TRBJ2-7, with TRBD1 matching over 7 bases. Germline V gives CDR1 ENHRY, CDR2 SYGVKD. V was clipped by 6 bases and J by 5 bases; unmatched bases: 10. The CDR3 consists of 14 residues. CDR3 amino acids: CAIRDRAIVDEQYF. In nucleotides, the CDR3 is TGTGCCATCAGAGACAGGGCTATCGTCGACGAGCAGTACTTC.

This chain links TRBV5-1 with TRBJ2-7; 7 bases line up with TRBD2. Trimming removed 6 bases from V and 2 bases from J; junction bases left unmatched: 8. CDR1 and CDR2 from the germline V gene are SGHRS and YFSETQ. CDR3 length: 14 amino acids. CDR3 nucleotide sequence: TGCGCCAGCAAAGCCGGGGGAGGGCCCTACGAGCAGTACTTC. Amino acids: CASKAGGGPYEQYF. Using reference TRBV5-1 and TRBJ2-7 for the parts outside the CDR3, the full variable domain is KAGVTQTPRYLIKTRGQQVTLSCSPISGHRSVSWYQQTPGQGLQFLFEYFSETQRNKGNFPGRFSGRQFSNSRSEMNVSTLELGDSALYLCASKAGGGPYEQYFGPGTRLTVT.

The chain links TRBV28 to TRBJ1-4, with D unclear. V was cut by 4 bases and J by 4 bases, with 13 bases left in between. Germline V CDR1 and CDR2: MDHEN, SYDVKM. The CDR3 consists of 15 residues. For the CDR3, the DNA is TGTGCCAGCAGTTCCCACTATCCTTATAATGAAAAACTGTTTTTT. It encodes CASSSHYPYNEKLFF. The complete variable domain, with remaining parts taken from reference TRBV28 and TRBJ1-4, reads DVKVTQSSRYLVKRTGEKVFLECVQDMDHENMFWYRQDPGLGLRLIYFSYDVKMKEKGDIPEGYSVSREKKERFSLILESASTNQTSMYLCASSSHYPYNEKLFFGSGTQLSVL.

CDR3: CSVVKRGAGSYNEQFF. The DNA for the CDR3 is TGCAGCGTTGTCAAGCGGGGGGCTGGATCCTACAATGAGCAGTTCTTC. The rearrangement joins TRBV29-1 to TRBJ2-1, with 9 bases that match TRBD2. The CDR3 length is 16 residues. V lost 4 bases and J lost 1; bases outside the gene matches: 8. Germline-derived CDR1 and CDR2 are SQVTM and ANQGSEA.

The gene calls are TRBV3-1 (or the pseudogene TRBV3-2) and TRBJ2-7; no firm D call. Germline V gene lookup returns CDR1 LGHDT and CDR2 YNNKEL (reference sequence). Trimming stripped 1 base from V and 6 bases from J, with 7 bases between. The CDR3 covers 12 residues. The CDR3 nucleotides are TGTGCCAGCAGCCAAGCCCACGGCGAGCAGTACTTC. This encodes CASSQAHGEQYF.

V usage is TRBV6-5 and J usage is TRBJ1-6; D is perhaps TRBD1 (5 bases). V lost 6 bases to trimming and J lost 10 bases, with 13 bases between them. Germline V lookup: CDR1 MNHEY, CDR2 SVGAGI. The CDR3 has 13 residues. CDR3 DNA sequence: TGTGCCAGCAGCGGACATCTAGAGTCACCCCTCCACTTT. Amino acid sequence: CASSGHLESPLHF.

This clone was observed a handful of times. The V and J genes are TRBV28 and TRBJ2-7; D is unresolved. There are 14 residues in the CDR3. Germline V gene data show CDR1 as MDHEN and CDR2 as SYDVKM. V was clipped by 5 bases and J by 1 base, with 12 bases between them. The CDR3, as DNA: TGTGCCAGCAGTATTGTGTTACTTTCCTACGAGCAGTACTTC. It codes for CASSIVLLSYEQYF.

This clone was seen a few times. This sequence joins TRBV11-3 and TRBJ1-1; D gene uncertain. Germline V gene lookup returns CDR1 SGHNT and CDR2 YENEEA. Trimming removed 5 bases at V and 5 bases at J, with 12 bases between. The CDR3 is 13 residues long. CDR3: CASSPGGATEAFF. The CDR3 bases are TGTGCCAGCAGCCCCGGCGGAGCGACTGAAGCTTTCTTT.

This clone showed up just a few times. The chain is built from TRBV10-3 and TRBJ1-1, with TRBD1 matching 8 bases. V lost 4 bases to trimming and J lost 6 bases; unmatched junction nucleotides: 7. This CDR3 is built from 14 residues. Germline assignment: CDR1 ENHRY and CDR2 SYGVKD. CDR3 in DNA: TGTGCCATCAGTGGAGCAGGGGGCGAGTCTGAAGCTTTCTTT. It specifies CAISGAGGESEAFF.

The chain links TRBV28 to TRBJ1-1, with a tentative D call TRBD1 (6 bases). The CDR3 has 13 residues. Per the germline V gene, CDR1 is MDHEN and CDR2 is SYDVKM. V lost 7 bases and J 11 bases, leaving 20 bases between the germline ends. In nucleotides, the CDR3 is TGTGCCAGCATCTCTGGGGGGGGCAGTTTTGCTTTCTTT. The encoded protein is CASISGGGSFAFF.

The chain carries TRBV7-8 and TRBJ2-2; D is possibly TRBD1 (6 bases). Trimming shortened V by 0 bases and J by 0 bases, and 8 bases separated the two germline ends. CDR1 SGHVS and CDR2 FQNEAQ come from the germline V gene. CDR3 length equals 16 residues. The CDR3 region is CASSLATGANTGELFF. The CDR3 DNA reads as TGTGCCAGCAGCTTAGCGACAGGCGCGAACACCGGGGAGCTGTTTTTT.

The chain employs TRBV7-2 and TRBJ1-2; D is undetermined. CDR3 length: 14 amino acids. Per the germline V gene, CDR1 is SGHTA and CDR2 is FQGNSA. Between the trimmed V and J ends, which lost 3 bases and 4 bases, there was a span of 12 bases. In nucleotides, the CDR3 is TGTGCCAGCAGCTTGCCTATAGCGGGCTATGGCTACACCTTC. It translates to CASSLPIAGYGYTF. Full variable domain (remainder filled in from reference TRBV7-2 and TRBJ1-2): GAGVSQSPSNKVTEKGKDVELRCDPISGHTALYWYRQSLGQGLEFLIYFQGNSAPDKSGLPSDRFSAERTGGSVSTLTIQRTQQEDSAVYLCASSLPIAGYGYTFGSGTRLTVV.

This chain links TRBV12-3 or TRBV12-4 with TRBJ1-1; no clear D. The CDR3 covers 13 residues. V lost 6 bases, J lost 1 base, and 9 bases lay in between. The CDR3 nucleotides read TGTGCCAGCAGAAGACGGGAGAACACTGAAGCTTTCTTT. Its protein product is CASRRRENTEAFF.

The rearrangement joins TRBV9 to TRBJ2-3; TRBD2 might be the D (6 bases). Trimming cost V 0 bases and J 6 bases, with 20 bases left between them. The CDR3 has 17 residues. Germline CDR1 is SGDLS and CDR2 is YYNGEE. CDR3 in DNA: TGTGCCAGCAGCGTAGTAGCAGTAGCGGCCCACGGTGATACGCAGTATTTT. Its protein product is CASSVVAVAAHGDTQYF.

The V and J genes are TRBV28 and TRBJ2-2; 8 bases map to TRBD2. The V segment lost 7 bases and the J segment 5 bases; nucleotides outside the gene matches: 15. The CDR3 length is 17 residues. Germline CDR1 reads MDHEN; CDR2 reads SYDVKM. CDR3 loop: CASTPPRGGLGTGELFF. The DNA of the CDR3 is TGTGCCAGCACCCCTCCCCGGGGGGGGCTGGGAACCGGGGAGCTGTTTTTT.

The genes are TRBV25-1 and TRBJ1-2; D is unresolved. The CDR3 is 12 amino acids. The V and J ends lost 2 bases and 8 bases respectively, with 9 bases between them. Germline assignment: CDR1 MGHDK and CDR2 SYGVNS. CDR3 in DNA: TGTGCCAGCAGTGAAGTTCGAAGCGGCTACACCTTC. Its protein product is CASSEVRSGYTF.

Only a few counts were recorded for this clone. The V gene is TRBV9, the J gene TRBJ2-1, with D perhaps TRBD2 (5 bases). CDR1 and CDR2 from the germline V gene are SGDLS and YYNGEE. The V gene lost 4 bases and the J gene lost 0 bases, with 11 bases spanning the gap. The CDR3 runs to 15 residues. The CDR3 region has the DNA TGTGCCAGCAGCTTTAGCGCGAGCTCCTACAATGAGCAGTTCTTC. Translation: CASSFSASSYNEQFF.

This chain links TRBV24-1 with TRBJ1-5; 9 positions match TRBD1. Unmatched junction bases numbered 5, after V lost 3 bases and J lost 0 bases. The CDR3 loop spans 17 amino acids. The germline V gene has CDR1 KGHDR and CDR2 SFDVKD. The DNA for the CDR3 is TGTGCCACCAGTGATCCGAGACAGGGGGATAGCAATCAGCCCCAGCATTTT. Protein product: CATSDPRQGDSNQPQHF.

The chain recombines TRBV4-2 with TRBJ2-5; D is perhaps TRBD2 (6 bases). Germline CDR1 and CDR2: LGHNA and YNFKEQ. The CDR3 runs to 15 residues. V lost 4 bases and J 4 bases, leaving 16 bases between the germline ends. The CDR3, as DNA: TGTGCCAGCAGCCCCGGGACTCGCGGGGCAGAGACCCAGTACTTC. It is translated as CASSPGTRGAETQYF.

This clone occurred a few times. The chain combines TRBV28 with TRBJ1-4; 9 nucleotides agree with TRBD1. V trimming: 10 bases; J trimming: 8 bases; junction bases outside the gene matches: 8. Germline CDR1 and CDR2: MDHEN and SYDVKM. This CDR3 spans 13 amino acids. As DNA, the CDR3 is TGTGCCACCTCACAGGGGGCGCGGGAAAAACTGTTTTTT. Amino acid sequence: CATSQGAREKLFF.

The V gene is TRBV27, the J gene TRBJ1-1; no reliable D call. There are 14 residues in the CDR3. Germline CDR1 is MNHEY and CDR2 is SMNVEV (reference sequence). Trimming pared 2 bases from V and 0 bases from J, leaving 7 bases between. DNA of the CDR3: TGTGCCAGCAGTTTAGGGCCCATGAACACTGAAGCTTTCTTT. It is translated as CASSLGPMNTEAFF.

The rearrangement uses TRBV13 and TRBJ2-5, with 14 bases fitting TRBD2. The germline V gene has CDR1 PRHDT and CDR2 FYEKMQ (reference sequence). The CDR3 loop spans 17 amino acids. With V trimmed by 0 bases and J by 5 bases, 5 bases remained unmatched. The CDR3 nucleotides read TGTGCCAGCAGCTTAGGGACTAGCGGGGGGGCCGGTGAGACCCAGTACTTC. Translating gives CASSLGTSGGAGETQYF.

There are a few counts of this clone. The V and J genes are TRBV18 and TRBJ1-1; a weak D match, TRBD1 (5 bases). Germline V gene data show CDR1 as KGHSH and CDR2 as LQKENI. The CDR3 loop spans 13 amino acids. The ends were cut back, 5 bases at V and 10 bases at J, with 17 bases in the middle. CDR3 DNA sequence: TGTGCCAGCTCAGGAACAGGAGAACCGGGAGCTTTCTTT. As protein: CASSGTGEPGAFF.

The chain joins TRBV28 to TRBJ2-1; TRBD2 might be the D (5 bases). Germline V gene data show CDR1 as MDHEN and CDR2 as SYDVKM. This CDR3 is 13 amino acids long. V lost 6 bases to trimming and J lost 12 bases, with 18 bases between them. The CDR3 reads CASSPRLLGRQFF. The CDR3 DNA follows: TGTGCCAGCAGCCCTAGACTCCTTGGGAGGCAGTTCTTC. The entire variable domain, with the rest obtained from reference TRBV28 and TRBJ2-1, is as follows: DVKVTQSSRYLVKRTGEKVFLECVQDMDHENMFWYRQDPGLGLRLIYFSYDVKMKEKGDIPEGYSVSREKKERFSLILESASTNQTSMYLCASSPRLLGRQFFGPGTRLTVL.